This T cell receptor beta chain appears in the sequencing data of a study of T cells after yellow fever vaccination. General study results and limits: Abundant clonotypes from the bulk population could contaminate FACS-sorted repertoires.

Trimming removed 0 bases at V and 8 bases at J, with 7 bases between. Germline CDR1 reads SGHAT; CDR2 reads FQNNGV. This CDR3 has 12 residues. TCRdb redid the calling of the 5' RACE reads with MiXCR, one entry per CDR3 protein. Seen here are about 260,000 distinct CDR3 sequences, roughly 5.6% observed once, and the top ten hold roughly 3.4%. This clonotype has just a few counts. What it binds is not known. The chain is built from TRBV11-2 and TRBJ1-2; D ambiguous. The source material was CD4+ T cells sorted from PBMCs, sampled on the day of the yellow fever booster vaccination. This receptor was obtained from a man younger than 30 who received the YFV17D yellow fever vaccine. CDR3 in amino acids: CASSLDWSGYTF. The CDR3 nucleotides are TGTGCCAGCAGCTTAGATTGGTCCGGCTACACCTTC.